Shown below are 32 T cell receptor beta chains from a single sample sequenced in a study of blood T cell repertoires in COVID-19. Sequencing was performed with immunoSEQ multiplex PCR; in TCRdb, only in-frame clones are kept and a portion is missing. The data hold about 220,000 clones, with around 86% observed a single time. Sequences were obtained from peripheral blood. Every receptor here comes from a human donor in a cohort sampled during active COVID-19.

The genes are TRBV5-3 and TRBJ1-5, with no clear D. TRBV5-3 is marked as an open reading frame, function uncertain. The CDR3 contains 16 residues. The V end lost 4 bases, the J end lost 5 bases, and 19 bases lay between the germline ends. The CDR3 nucleotides are TGTGCCAGAAGCCCCACGTCCCTTGAGCTTGATCAGCCCCAGCATTTT. Translation: CARSPTSLELDQPQHF.

This clone was found once. The chain couples TRBV7-3 to TRBJ1-1; 9 bases align to TRBD1. This CDR3 region has 17 residues. After removal of 4 bases from V and 5 bases from J, the junction contained 14 bases not matched to a gene. The germline gives CDR1 SGHTA, CDR2 FQGTGA. CDR3 region: CASSSRGPGQGGTEAFF. The CDR3 coding sequence is TGTGCCAGCAGCTCACGTGGACCGGGACAGGGCGGAACTGAAGCTTTCTTT. Full variable domain (rest looked up from reference TRBV7-3 and TRBJ1-1): GAGVSQTPSNKVTEKGKYVELRCDPISGHTALYWYRQSLGQGPEFLIYFQGTGAADDSGLPNDRFFAVRPEGSVSTLKIQRTERGDSAVYLCASSSRGPGQGGTEAFFGQGTRLTVV.

The chain links TRBV11-3 to TRBJ2-1, with 14 nucleotides matching TRBD2. V lost 5 bases, J lost 7 bases, and 7 bases stayed unmatched. Germline V gene data show CDR1 as SGHNT and CDR2 as YENEEA. The CDR3 is 16 amino acids. CDR3 protein: CASSPSGTSGRNEQFF. Here the CDR3 DNA reads TGTGCCAGCAGCCCCTCCGGGACTAGCGGGAGAAATGAGCAGTTCTTC.

The rearrangement joins TRBV9 to TRBJ1-4, with D unresolved. This CDR3 has 14 amino acids. Germline CDR1 is SGDLS and CDR2 is YYNGEE. Trimming stripped 1 base from V and 0 bases from J, with 4 bases between. The CDR3 sequence: CASSVTSTNEKLFF. DNA of the CDR3: TGTGCCAGCAGCGTAACTTCAACTAATGAAAAACTGTTTTTT.

This clone appeared a few times. The genes are TRBV7-9 and TRBJ1-1; 7 bases are a match to TRBD1. J was trimmed by 5 bases and V by 2 bases; bases with no gene match: 5. This CDR3 has 14 amino acids. The V gene's germline CDR1 is SEHNR and CDR2 FQNEAQ (reference sequence). This chain's CDR3 is CASSLSQGETEAFF. Written as DNA, the CDR3 is TGTGCCAGCAGCTTAAGCCAGGGGGAAACTGAAGCTTTCTTT.

This clone was observed once. V is TRBV18 and J is TRBJ1-1; TRBD1 aligns across 9 bases. The V segment lost 3 bases and the J segment 5 bases; nucleotides outside the gene matches: 4. The CDR3 is 14 amino acids. Germline values: CDR1 KGHSH, CDR2 LQKENI. As DNA, the CDR3 is TGTGCCAGCTCACCGACAGGGGGATGGACTGAAGCTTTCTTT. Its translation is CASSPTGGWTEAFF.

This chain uses TRBV7-2 with TRBJ1-3; D remains unclear. Germline loops: CDR1 SGHTA, CDR2 FQGNSA. Trimming stripped 7 bases from V and 0 bases from J, with 13 bases between. The CDR3 totals 15 residues. CDR3 in amino acids: CASTLAGSSGNTIYF. The CDR3 nucleotides are TGTGCCAGCACCCTCGCGGGTAGCTCTGGAAACACCATATATTTT. Full variable domain (missing parts from reference TRBV7-2 and TRBJ1-3): GAGVSQSPSNKVTEKGKDVELRCDPISGHTALYWYRQSLGQGLEFLIYFQGNSAPDKSGLPSDRFSAERTGGSVSTLTIQRTQQEDSAVYLCASTLAGSSGNTIYFGEGSWLTVV.

The chain is built from TRBV25-1 and TRBJ2-7; 7 bases agree with TRBD1. Germline CDR1 MGHDK, CDR2 SYGVNS. The CDR3 totals 14 residues. The J segment lost 3 bases and the V segment lost 1 base, leaving 3 bases of the junction unmatched. CDR3 protein: CASSEWDRGYEQYF. The CDR3 DNA reads as TGTGCCAGCAGTGAATGGGACAGAGGCTACGAGCAGTACTTC.

V and J are TRBV28 and TRBJ1-5, with 8 nucleotides matching TRBD1. The germline V gene has CDR1 MDHEN and CDR2 SYDVKM. The length of the CDR3 is 16 residues. Trimming removed 5 bases from V and 4 bases from J; junction bases left unmatched: 10. The CDR3 DNA follows: TGTGCCAGCAGTCTACTCCCCGGGACAGGAAATCAGCCCCAGCATTTT. Its translation is CASSLLPGTGNQPQHF.

This chain joins TRBV5-1 and TRBJ2-7; 10 bases line up with TRBD2. V lost 4 bases, J lost 0 bases, and 1 base stayed unmatched. The CDR3 sequence is 14 residues long. Germline V lookup: CDR1 SGHRS, CDR2 YFSETQ. The CDR3 region is CASSPSGSSYEQYF. The CDR3 DNA follows: TGCGCCAGCAGCCCTAGCGGGAGCTCCTACGAGCAGTACTTC.

This clone was seen a single time. This rearrangement joins TRBV10-3 to TRBJ1-6; D is undetermined. In germline, CDR1 is ENHRY, CDR2 SYGVKD. The CDR3 sequence is 17 residues long. The V end was cut by 2 bases, the J end by 3 bases, with 14 bases between. Written as DNA, the CDR3 is TGTGCCATCAGTGAGAGAGGCGGGTCTTTCTATAATTCACCCCTCCACTTT. Translation gives CAISERGGSFYNSPLHF.

In DNA, the CDR3 is TGTGCCAGCAGTTTCAGGGGTGGGTCCTACGAGCAGTACTTC. Amino acid sequence: CASSFRGGSYEQYF. This sequence joins TRBV6-2 or TRBV6-3 and TRBJ2-7; a weak D match, TRBD1 (6 bases). The CDR3 totals 14 residues. Looked up from germline, CDR1 is MNHEY and CDR2 is SVGEGT. V gave up 4 bases and J gave up 1 base, with 11 bases separating them.

This clone has just a few counts. The rearrangement uses TRBV11-2 and TRBJ1-1; a weak D match, TRBD1 (6 bases). CDR3 length equals 13 residues. In germline, CDR1 is SGHAT, CDR2 FQNNGV. Trimming cost V 5 bases and J 5 bases, with 12 bases left between them. The CDR3 protein is CASSVRGGTEAFF. The CDR3 region has the DNA TGTGCCAGCAGCGTCAGGGGAGGGACTGAAGCTTTCTTT.

The gene calls are TRBV6-6 and TRBJ2-1; D possibly corresponds to TRBD2 (5 bases). The V gene's germline CDR1 is MNHNY and CDR2 SVGAGI (reference sequence). This CDR3 is 11 amino acids long. V lost 6 bases, J lost 10 bases, and 10 bases lay in between. Here the CDR3 DNA reads TGTGCCAGCAGCGGGGTATTGGAGCAGTTCTTC. Its translation is CASSGVLEQFF.

In this sample, this clone turned up a few times. The chain carries TRBV4-1 and TRBJ1-4; TRBD1 might be the D (6 bases). Trimming removed 7 bases at V and 13 bases at J, with 16 bases between. The CDR3 totals 12 residues. Germline V lookup: CDR1 MGHRA, CDR2 YSYEKL. The CDR3 sequence is CASKVTGPGLFF. The CDR3 DNA reads TGCGCCAGCAAAGTTACAGGGCCTGGACTGTTTTTT.

The chain recombines TRBV28 with TRBJ2-7; D may be TRBD2 (6 bases). The CDR3 spans 14 residues. Between the trimmed V and J ends, which lost 7 bases and 6 bases, there was a span of 19 bases. Germline CDR1 reads MDHEN; CDR2 reads SYDVKM. Here the CDR3 DNA reads TGTGCCAGCACCGGCCCCCGGGGGATAGGCGAGCAGTACTTC. This codes for CASTGPRGIGEQYF. Supplemented by reference TRBV28 and TRBJ2-7, the full variable domain reads DVKVTQSSRYLVKRTGEKVFLECVQDMDHENMFWYRQDPGLGLRLIYFSYDVKMKEKGDIPEGYSVSREKKERFSLILESASTNQTSMYLCASTGPRGIGEQYFGPGTRLTVT.

This clone came up once. The chain has TRBV4-3 and TRBJ2-6; unclear D gene. The CDR3 length is 17 residues. Trimming took 0 bases from V and 1 from J, leaving 10 bases between them. From germline, CDR1 is LGHNA and CDR2 YSLEER. The CDR3 nucleotides read TGCGCCAGCAGCCAAGAATGGTTTCGGTCTGGGGCCAACGTCCTGACTTTC. This sequence encodes CASSQEWFRSGANVLTF.

CDR3 in amino acids: CASQRRTGYEQYF. The CDR3 region has the DNA TGTGCCAGCCAAAGACGGACAGGCTACGAGCAGTACTTC. The chain is built from TRBV28 and TRBJ2-7; 7 bases are a match to TRBD1. V shed 8 bases, J shed 3 bases, and the junction held 7 bases outside the gene matches. The CDR3 is made up of 13 amino acids. CDR1 MDHEN and CDR2 SYDVKM come from the germline V gene.

Notes on this clone: One end of the junction is discordant with germline, which a read error may explain. This sample includes further DNA sequences coding for the same CDR3. This chain joins TRBV9 and TRBJ1-5, with a tentative D call TRBD1 (5 bases). This CDR3 region has 14 residues. CDR1 SGDLS and CDR2 YYNGEE come from the germline V gene. CDR3 protein: CASSATDSNQPQHF. For the CDR3, the DNA is TGTGCCAGTAGCGCGACAGATAGCAATCAGCCCCAGCATTTT.

Notes on this clone: Other nucleotide sequences from this sample produce the same CDR3. This chain connects TRBV18 to TRBJ2-1, with 12 bases identical to TRBD2. This CDR3 region has 15 residues. Trimming at V came to 2 bases and at J to 5 bases, leaving 1 base not matched to a gene. Germline V gene lookup returns CDR1 KGHSH and CDR2 LQKENI. This CDR3 is CASSPRTSGNNEQFF. CDR3 DNA: TGTGCCAGCTCACCAAGGACTAGCGGGAACAATGAGCAGTTCTTC.

This clone was found a few times. The chain couples TRBV21-1 to TRBJ2-1; the D segment call TRBD2 is taken from the table without a DNA check. TRBV21-1 is given as a pseudogene. This CDR3 has 15 residues. The CDR3 is CASSSQGLAEKVQFF. CDR3 DNA sequence: TGTGCCAGCAGCAGCCAGGGACTAGCGGAAAAGGTGCAGTTCTTC.

The rearrangement links TRBV2 to TRBJ2-1; 7 nucleotides agree with TRBD2. The germline gives CDR1 SNHLY, CDR2 FYNNEI. V gave up 0 bases and J gave up 0 bases; unmatched junction bases: 5. CDR3 length: 17 residues. DNA of the CDR3: TGTGCCAGCAGTGAAGCGACTAGCCTTTACTCCTACAATGAGCAGTTCTTC. It encodes CASSEATSLYSYNEQFF.

The chain combines TRBV10-3 with TRBJ1-1; possible D gene TRBD1, 5 bases. V was shortened by 8 bases and J by 1 base, with 11 bases between the two germline ends. The germline V gene encodes CDR1 ENHRY and CDR2 SYGVKD. This CDR3 has 13 amino acids. The CDR3 sequence is CAISDTPNTEAFF. DNA for the CDR3: TGTGCCATCTCGGACACCCCGAACACTGAAGCTTTCTTT.

The chain combines TRBV19 with TRBJ1-3; the D gene is possibly TRBD1 (5 bases). The ends were cut back, 6 bases at V and 1 base at J, with 7 bases in the middle. Germline V gives CDR1 LNHDA, CDR2 SQIVND (reference sequence). The CDR3 is 13 amino acids. The CDR3 DNA follows: TGTGCCAGTAGAAGGACATCTGGAAACACCATATATTTT. Translated: CASRRTSGNTIYF. Full variable domain (remainder filled in from reference TRBV19 and TRBJ1-3): DGGITQSPKYLFRKEGQNVTLSCEQNLNHDAMYWYRQDPGQGLRLIYYSQIVNDFQKGDIAEGYSVSREKKESFPLTVTSAQKNPTAFYLCASRRTSGNTIYFGEGSWLTVV.

The rearrangement joins TRBV3-1 (or the pseudogene TRBV3-2) to TRBJ2-1; the D gene is possibly TRBD2 (5 bases). Germline CDR1 LGHDT, CDR2 YNNKEL (reference sequence). The CDR3 totals 15 residues. V lost 0 bases to trimming and J lost 13 bases, with 19 bases between them. CDR3 sequence: CASSQDSGSGRPQFF. The CDR3 DNA follows: TGTGCCAGCAGCCAAGATTCGGGGAGCGGCCGACCCCAGTTCTTC.

The chain has TRBV2 and TRBJ1-4, with 8 bases that match TRBD1. The ends lost 5 bases at V and 5 bases at J; junction bases unmatched: 7. The germline V gene encodes CDR1 SNHLY and CDR2 FYNNEI. This CDR3 is 15 amino acids long. The CDR3, as DNA: TGTGCCAGCAGTACTCAGGGGGCGCCCAATGAAAAACTGTTTTTT. Amino acids: CASSTQGAPNEKLFF.

The chain carries TRBV20-1 and TRBJ2-5; 7 bases map to TRBD1. With 3 bases clipped from V and 4 bases from J, the junction kept 2 bases outside the gene matches. Germline CDR1 DFQATT, CDR2 SNEGSKA (reference sequence). This CDR3 spans 12 amino acids. CDR3 protein: CSASAGGETQYF. CDR3 coding DNA: TGCAGTGCTAGTGCAGGGGGAGAGACCCAGTACTTC.

This chain uses TRBV18 with TRBJ2-7; D is undetermined. Trimming shortened V by 6 bases and J by 0 bases, and 18 bases separated the two germline ends. In germline, CDR1 is KGHSH, CDR2 LQKENI. CDR3 length equals 16 residues. CDR3 coding DNA: TGTGCCAGCTCCCAATACGCTTTCGGTCTCTCCTACGAGCAGTACTTC. Translated: CASSQYAFGLSYEQYF.

V usage is TRBV6-5 and J usage is TRBJ1-2; the match to TRBD1 covers 9 bases. This CDR3 contains 15 residues. V lost 6 bases, J lost 3 bases, and 8 bases stayed unmatched. Germline V gene sequence: CDR1 MNHEY, CDR2 SVGAGI. CDR3: CASSHFGTGYYGYTF. In DNA, the CDR3 is TGTGCCAGCAGCCACTTTGGGACAGGGTACTATGGCTACACCTTC.

CDR3 sequence (DNA): TGTGCCAGCAGTTACAATGGGGGGGTTGGCACTGAAGCTTTCTTT. As protein: CASSYNGGVGTEAFF. V is TRBV6-2 or TRBV6-3 and J is TRBJ1-1; D possibly corresponds to TRBD1 (5 bases). The V end lost 2 bases, the J end lost 4 bases, and 14 bases lay between the germline ends. Germline V gives CDR1 MNHEY, CDR2 SVGEGT. The length of the CDR3 is 15 residues.

V usage is TRBV7-9 and J usage is TRBJ1-1; perhaps TRBD1 as D (6 bases). The V and J ends lost 4 bases and 3 bases respectively, with 6 bases between them. CDR1 is SEHNR, CDR2 FQNEAQ, per germline (reference sequence). This CDR3 contains 12 residues. The CDR3 sequence is CASSYRDTEAFF. DNA of the CDR3: TGTGCCAGCAGCTACAGGGACACTGAAGCTTTCTTT.

This sequence joins TRBV7-8 and TRBJ1-5; TRBD1 matches at 7 bases. V was clipped by 3 bases and J by 2 bases; unmatched bases: 4. The V gene's germline CDR1 is SGHVS and CDR2 FQNEAQ. The CDR3 is 15 amino acids. The chain's CDR3 is CASSLDRPRNQPQHF. As DNA, the CDR3 is TGTGCCAGCAGCTTGGACAGGCCTCGCAATCAGCCCCAGCATTTT.